One T cell receptor (beta chain) is described in this entry. This receptor's antigen is unknown. Base qualities are not provided; no much larger clone lies one nucleotide away. From its cysteine to its phenylalanine, the CDR3 spans 14 amino acids. CDR3 DNA is the only sequence kept; it has 42 bases, read in frame from the first base. CDR1 and CDR2 are read off the germline V gene as SGDLS and YYNGEE. Trimming at the junction amounts to 3 bases on V and 2 bases on J, and the germline ends lie 11 bases apart. For sequencing of the TCRbeta CDR3 region, genomic DNA was extracted from the sorted cells. The immunoSEQ Assay was used for sequencing of TCRbeta CDR3 regions. TCRdb obtained this table from immuneACCESS and retained in-frame rearrangements with V and J assigned. These tables miss some clones; where compared with another copy, unresolved V genes account for less than half of the shortfall, and the remainder is unexplained. The sample profile shows under 80,000 clones; approximately 78% of them were found once. The top ten clones comprise approximately 1% of the sample.

The trial excluded patients who had a history of autoimmune disease or who were on systemic immunosuppression. Peripheral blood for TCR sequencing was collected from all dose cohorts at baseline, on cycle 4 day 1, and on cycle 7 day 1. Samples came from an open-label, multicenter, first-in-human phase I dose-escalation trial of ivuxolimab. The trial enrolled adults with locally advanced or metastatic head and neck squamous cell, hepatocellular, melanoma or renal cell carcinoma. Before TCR sequencing, CD4+ and CD8+ T cells were separately sorted from peripheral blood. This entry belongs to a study of OX40 agonist ivuxolimab in advanced cancers. About the full investigation: The costimulatory receptor OX40 (CD134) was targeted by ivuxolimab, a fully human IgG2 agonistic monoclonal antibody. The paper covers the monotherapy dose-escalation part of the phase I ivuxolimab trial, which included N of about 50 patients. Of the roughly 52 dose-escalation patients, hepatocellular carcinoma was present in 19, melanoma in roughly 15, renal cell carcinoma in 9 and head and neck cancer in 9. Peripheral TCRbeta sequencing was intended to test whether TCR sequence diversity was altered and clonal T-cell expansion was caused by ivuxolimab. In the dose-escalation cohort, over 65% of patients were male, and the mean age was around 60 years, with a range of roughly 20 to 85. Patients were allowed to have had prior anti-PD-1, anti-PD-L1 or anti-CTLA-4 therapy, and around 43% of the dose-escalation patients had been treated with checkpoint inhibitors. Partial responses were achieved by three dose-escalation patients, of whom one had hepatocellular carcinoma and two had cutaneous melanoma. Intravenous ivuxolimab was administered to patients every 2 weeks at six dose levels: 0.01, 0.1, 0.3, 1.5, 3 and 10 mg/kg. On the study overall, not on this receptor specifically: At doses of 0.1 to 3.0 mg/kg, clonal expansion of both CD4+ and CD8+ T cells in blood was seen between baseline and week 6. Low levels of normalized T-cell clonal expansion were also seen in some patients who did not respond. In partial responders in the 0.1-3.0 mg/kg groups, normalized peripheral clonal expansion was found to be among the lowest, especially among CD8+ T cells. The antigen specificity of the clonally expanded peripheral T cells was not determined. After ivuxolimab, more expanded clones were found on average in CD8+ T cells than in CD4+ T cells.

The source material was CD4+ or CD8+ T cells sorted from blood, sampled in a trial of the OX40 agonist ivuxolimab. The rearrangement joined TRBV9 to TRBJ1-2; the D gene is not confidently resolved. The TCR was taken from an adult with an advanced solid tumor such as melanoma, head and neck, liver or kidney cancer. The base sequence is TGTGCCAGCAGCGCTACCCGTTTAAACTATGGCTACACCTTC. The translation is CASSATRLNYGYTF.